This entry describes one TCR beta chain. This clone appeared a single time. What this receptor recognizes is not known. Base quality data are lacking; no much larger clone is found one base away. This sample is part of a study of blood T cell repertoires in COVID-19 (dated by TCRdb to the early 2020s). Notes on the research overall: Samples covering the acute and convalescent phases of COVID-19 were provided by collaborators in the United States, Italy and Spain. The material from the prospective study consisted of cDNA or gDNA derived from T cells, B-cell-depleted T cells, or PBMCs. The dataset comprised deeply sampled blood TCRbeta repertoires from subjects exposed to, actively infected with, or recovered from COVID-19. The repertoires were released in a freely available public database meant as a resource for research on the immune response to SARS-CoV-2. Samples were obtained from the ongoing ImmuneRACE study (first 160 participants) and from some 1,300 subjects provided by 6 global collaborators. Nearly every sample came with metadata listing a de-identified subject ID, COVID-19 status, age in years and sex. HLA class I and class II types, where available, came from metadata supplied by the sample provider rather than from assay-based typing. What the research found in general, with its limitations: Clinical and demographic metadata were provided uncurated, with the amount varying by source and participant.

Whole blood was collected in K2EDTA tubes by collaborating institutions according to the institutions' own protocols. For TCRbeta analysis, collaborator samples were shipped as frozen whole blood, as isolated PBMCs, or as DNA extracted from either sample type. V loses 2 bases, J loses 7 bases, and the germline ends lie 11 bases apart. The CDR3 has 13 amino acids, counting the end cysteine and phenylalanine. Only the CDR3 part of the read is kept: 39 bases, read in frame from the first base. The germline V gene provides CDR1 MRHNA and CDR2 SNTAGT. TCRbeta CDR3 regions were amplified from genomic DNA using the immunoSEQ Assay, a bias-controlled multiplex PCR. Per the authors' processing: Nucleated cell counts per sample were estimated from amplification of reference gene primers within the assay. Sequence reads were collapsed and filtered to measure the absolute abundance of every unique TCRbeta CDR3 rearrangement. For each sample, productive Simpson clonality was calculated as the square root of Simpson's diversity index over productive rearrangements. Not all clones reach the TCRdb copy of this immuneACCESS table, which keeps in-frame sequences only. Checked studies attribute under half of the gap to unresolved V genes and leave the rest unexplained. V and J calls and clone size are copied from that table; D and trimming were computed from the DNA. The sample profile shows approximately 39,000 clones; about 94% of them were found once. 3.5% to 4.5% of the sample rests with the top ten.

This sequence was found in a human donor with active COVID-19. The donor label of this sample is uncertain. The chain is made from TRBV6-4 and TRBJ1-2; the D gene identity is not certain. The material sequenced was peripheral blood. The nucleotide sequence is TGTGCCAGCAGTGACCCGCGTTCTCCTGGCTACACCTTC. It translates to CASSDPRSPGYTF.